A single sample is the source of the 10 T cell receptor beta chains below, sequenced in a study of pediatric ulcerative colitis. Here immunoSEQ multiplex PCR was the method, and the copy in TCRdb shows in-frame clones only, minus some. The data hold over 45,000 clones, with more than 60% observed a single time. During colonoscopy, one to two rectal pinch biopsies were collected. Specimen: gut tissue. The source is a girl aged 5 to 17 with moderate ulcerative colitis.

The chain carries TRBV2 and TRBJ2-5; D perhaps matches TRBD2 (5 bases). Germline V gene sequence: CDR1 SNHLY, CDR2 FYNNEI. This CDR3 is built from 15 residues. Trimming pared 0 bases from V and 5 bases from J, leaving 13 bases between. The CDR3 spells CASSEAPMGSETQYF. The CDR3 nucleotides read TGTGCCAGCAGTGAAGCGCCGATGGGGAGTGAGACCCAGTACTTC. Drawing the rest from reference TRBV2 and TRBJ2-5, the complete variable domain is EPEVTQTPSHQVTQMGQEVILRCVPISNHLYFYWYRQILGQKVEFLVSFYNNEISEKSEIFDDQFSVERPDGSNFTLKIRSTKLEDSAMYFCASSEAPMGSETQYFGPGTRLLVL.

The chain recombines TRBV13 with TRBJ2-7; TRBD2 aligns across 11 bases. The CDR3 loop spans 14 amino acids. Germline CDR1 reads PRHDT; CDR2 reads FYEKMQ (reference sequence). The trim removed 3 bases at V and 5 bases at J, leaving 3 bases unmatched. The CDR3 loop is CASSLTSGVDEQYF. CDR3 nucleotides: TGTGCCAGCAGCTTGACTAGCGGGGTCGACGAGCAGTACTTC.

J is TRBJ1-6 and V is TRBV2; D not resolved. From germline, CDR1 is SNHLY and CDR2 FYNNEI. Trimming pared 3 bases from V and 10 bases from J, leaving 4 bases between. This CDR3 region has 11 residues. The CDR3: CASSDLSPLHF. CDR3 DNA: TGTGCCAGCAGTGACCTCTCACCCCTCCACTTT.

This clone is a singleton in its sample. CDR3 amino acids: CASSYTGFGSDTQYF. As DNA, the CDR3 is TGTGCCAGCAGCTACACAGGGTTCGGGTCAGATACGCAGTATTTT. The chain couples TRBV6-5 to TRBJ2-3; a weak D match, TRBD1 (6 bases). Per the germline V gene, CDR1 is MNHEY and CDR2 is SVGAGI. The CDR3 is made up of 15 amino acids. V lost 6 bases to trimming and J lost 4 bases, with 17 bases between them.

CDR3 DNA sequence: TGTGCCGCTGGCCAGGGGGCTCATCTTAGCTATGGCTACACCTTC. Translation: CAAGQGAHLSYGYTF. V usage is TRBV19 and J usage is TRBJ1-2; 8 bases align to TRBD1. Germline-derived CDR1 and CDR2 are LNHDA and SQIVND (reference sequence). V gave up 11 bases and J gave up 4 bases; unmatched junction bases: 15. The CDR3 spans 15 residues.

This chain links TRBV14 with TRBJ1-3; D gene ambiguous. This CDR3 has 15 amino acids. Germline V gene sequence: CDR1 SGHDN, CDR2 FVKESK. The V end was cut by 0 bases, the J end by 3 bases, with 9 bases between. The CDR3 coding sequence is TGTGCCAGCAGCCAAGATCAGCTTTTTGGAAACACCATATATTTT. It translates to CASSQDQLFGNTIYF.

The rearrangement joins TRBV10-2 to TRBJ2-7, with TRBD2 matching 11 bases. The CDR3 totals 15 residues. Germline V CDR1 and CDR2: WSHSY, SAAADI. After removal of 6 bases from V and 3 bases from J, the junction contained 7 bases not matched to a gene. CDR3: CASSAWGLADYEQYF. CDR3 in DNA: TGCGCCAGCAGCGCCTGGGGACTAGCGGACTACGAGCAGTACTTC.

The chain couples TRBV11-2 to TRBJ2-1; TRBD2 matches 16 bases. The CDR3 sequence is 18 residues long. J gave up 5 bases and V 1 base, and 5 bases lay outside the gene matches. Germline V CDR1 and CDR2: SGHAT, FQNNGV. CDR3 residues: CASSLGGTSGRENNEQFF. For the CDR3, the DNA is TGTGCCAGCAGCTTAGGTGGGACTAGCGGGAGGGAAAACAATGAGCAGTTCTTC.

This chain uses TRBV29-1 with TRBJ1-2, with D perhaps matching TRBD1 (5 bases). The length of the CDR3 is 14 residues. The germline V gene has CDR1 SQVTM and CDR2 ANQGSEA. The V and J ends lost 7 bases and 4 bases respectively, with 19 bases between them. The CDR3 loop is CSASTAGKSYGYTF. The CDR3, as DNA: TGCAGCGCTTCCACGGCAGGGAAGAGCTATGGCTACACCTTC. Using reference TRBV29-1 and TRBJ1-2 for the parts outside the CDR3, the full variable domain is SAVISQKPSRDICQRGTSLTIQCQVDSQVTMMFWYRQQPGQSLTLIATANQGSEATYESGFVIDKFPISRPNLTFSTLTVSNMSPEDSSIYLCSASTAGKSYGYTFGSGTRLTVV.

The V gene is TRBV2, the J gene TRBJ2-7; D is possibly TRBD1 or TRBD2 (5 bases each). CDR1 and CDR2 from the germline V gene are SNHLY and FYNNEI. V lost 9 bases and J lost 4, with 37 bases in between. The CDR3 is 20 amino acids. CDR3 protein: CASRGPGTDLEWASLYEQYF. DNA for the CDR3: TGTGCCAGTCGAGGCCCTGGGACGGATCTCGAGTGGGCTAGCCTTTACGAGCAGTACTTC.